Here is one T cell receptor beta chain with its context. What it binds is unknown. The data belong to a study of T cell responses to AZD1222 COVID-19 vaccine. V lost 0 bases and J 5 bases, leaving 10 bases between the germline ends. The CDR3 contains 14 residues. Germline V gene data show CDR1 as MNHEY and CDR2 as SVGAGI. The method was immunoSEQ multiplex PCR; TCRdb's version includes in-frame clones alone and lacks a portion of them. There are roughly 100,000 clones in the sample; 70% to 90% occur only once, and 10% to 15% lies in the top ten. Study-wide findings and caveats: Close to half of all spike-specific TCRs reportedly target regions of the variants that are unmutated. Donors were mostly white British, more females; clonal diversity possibly underestimated. Of the AZD1222 recipients, only five to seven were seropositive at baseline.

This chain joins TRBV6-5 and TRBJ2-5; D possibly corresponds to TRBD1 (5 bases). This sample comprised peripheral blood, obtained on day 0 of AZD1222 vaccination. This clonotype was sampled from an adult in good health. The CDR3 protein is CASSYSGAGETQYF. The CDR3 DNA follows: TGTGCCAGCAGTTACTCTGGGGCTGGGGAGACCCAGTACTTC.